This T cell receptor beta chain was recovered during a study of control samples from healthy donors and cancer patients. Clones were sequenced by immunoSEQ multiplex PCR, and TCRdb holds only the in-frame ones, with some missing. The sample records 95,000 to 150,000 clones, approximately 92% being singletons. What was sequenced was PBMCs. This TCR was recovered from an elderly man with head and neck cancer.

The CDR3 protein is CASSETANTEAFF. The CDR3 DNA is TGCGCCAGCAGTGAGACAGCGAACACTGAAGCTTTCTTT. This chain joins TRBV10-1 and TRBJ1-1; D not resolved. Germline V gene data show CDR1 as WNHNN and CDR2 as SYGVQD (reference sequence). Trimming removed 2 bases at V and 1 base at J, with 5 bases between. This CDR3 contains 13 residues.